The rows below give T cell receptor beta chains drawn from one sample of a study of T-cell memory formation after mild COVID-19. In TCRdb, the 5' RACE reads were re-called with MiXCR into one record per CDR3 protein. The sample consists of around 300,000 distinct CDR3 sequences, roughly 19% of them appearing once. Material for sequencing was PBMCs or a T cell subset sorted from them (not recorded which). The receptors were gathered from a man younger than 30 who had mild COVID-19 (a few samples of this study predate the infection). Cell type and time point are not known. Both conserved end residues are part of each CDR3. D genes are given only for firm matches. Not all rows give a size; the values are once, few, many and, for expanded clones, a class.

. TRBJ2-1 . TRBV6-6 CASSYSRLANEQFF TGTGCCAGCAGTTATAGTCGGCTAGCCAATGAGCAGTTCTTC
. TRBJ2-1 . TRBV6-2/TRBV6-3 CASSYSRAYNEQFF TGTGCCAGCAGTTACTCGAGGGCCTACAATGAGCAGTTCTTC
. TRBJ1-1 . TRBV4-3 CASSQEFRSEAFF TGCGCCAGCAGCCAAGAATTCCGAAGCGAAGCTTTCTTT
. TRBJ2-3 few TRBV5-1 CASSSQGVGPDTQYF TGCGCCAGCAGCTCCCAGGGCGTTGGCCCAGATACGCAGTATTTT
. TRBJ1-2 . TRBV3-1 CASSPSGNGYTF TGTGCCAGCAGCCCGTCGGGTAATGGCTACACCTTC
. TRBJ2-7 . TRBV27 CASSFQIRYEQYF TGTGCCAGCAGTTTCCAGATTCGGTACGAGCAGTACTTC
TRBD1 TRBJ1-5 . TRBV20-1 CSARDGQGSGNQPQHF TGCAGTGCTAGAGATGGACAGGGGAGTGGAAATCAGCCCCAGCATTTT
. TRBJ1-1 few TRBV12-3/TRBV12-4 CASSLRGEGTEAFF TGTGCCAGCAGTTTGAGGGGAGAAGGGACTGAAGCTTTCTTT
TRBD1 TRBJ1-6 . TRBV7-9 CASSLQGYSLHF TGTGCCAGCAGCCTACAGGGGTATTCCCTCCACTTT
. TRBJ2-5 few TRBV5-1 CASSLVMQETQYF TGCGCCAGCAGCTTGGTGATGCAAGAGACCCAGTACTTC
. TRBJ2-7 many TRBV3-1 CASSQDRALLADSYEQYF TGTGCCAGCAGCCAAGATCGCGCTCTCCTCGCCGACTCCTACGAGCAGTACTTC
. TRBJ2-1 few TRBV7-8 CASSPAFGGSSYNEQFF TGTGCCAGCAGCCCGGCGTTCGGGGGTAGCTCCTACAATGAGCAGTTCTTC
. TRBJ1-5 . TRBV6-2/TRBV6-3 CASSSSGALGSNQPQHF .
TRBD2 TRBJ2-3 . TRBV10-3 CAISSSSGVNTDTQYF TGTGCCATCAGTTCTTCTAGCGGGGTGAACACAGATACGCAGTATTTT
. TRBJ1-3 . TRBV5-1 CASSLSRLGSGNTIYF TGCGCCAGCAGCTTGAGTAGACTGGGTTCCGGAAACACCATATATTTT
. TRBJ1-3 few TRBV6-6 CASVAVSDTIYF TGTGCCAGCGTCGCGGTTTCCGACACCATATATTTT
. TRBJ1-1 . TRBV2 CASSEGGAGLYTEAFF TGTGCCAGCAGTGAAGGAGGGGCTGGTTTGTACACTGAAGCTTTCTTT
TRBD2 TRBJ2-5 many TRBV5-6 CASSSSGGGKTQYF TGTGCCAGCAGCTCCTCGGGCGGGGGGAAGACCCAGTACTTC
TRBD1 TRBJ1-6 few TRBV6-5 CASSFRGTGGSPLHF TGTGCCAGCAGCTTTAGGGGGACAGGGGGTTCACCCCTCCACTTT
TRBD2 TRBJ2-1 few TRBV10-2 CASSPTSGVVGEQFF TGCGCCAGCAGCCCGACTAGCGGGGTGGTAGGTGAGCAGTTCTTC
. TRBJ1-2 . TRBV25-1 CASSGLTSGYTF TGTGCCAGCAGTGGCCTGACATCTGGCTACACCTTC
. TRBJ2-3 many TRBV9 CASSVVGDSSTDTQYF TGTGCCAGCAGCGTAGTCGGAGATTCTAGCACAGATACGCAGTATTTT
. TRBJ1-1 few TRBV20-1 CSARVVEAFF TGCAGTGCTAGAGTAGTTGAAGCTTTCTTT
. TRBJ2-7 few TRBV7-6 CASSSLRQFAYEQYF TGTGCCAGCAGCTCCCTCAGACAGTTCGCCTACGAGCAGTACTTC
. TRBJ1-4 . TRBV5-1 CASSLNPTTNEKLFF TGCGCCAGCAGCCTAAACCCGACAACTAATGAAAAACTGTTTTTT
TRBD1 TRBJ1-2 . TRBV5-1 CASSFTGGDYGYTF TGCGCCAGCAGCTTTACAGGGGGTGACTATGGCTACACCTTC
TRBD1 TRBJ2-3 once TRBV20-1 CSARSGTGYPDTQYF TGCAGTGCTCGATCCGGGACAGGGTATCCAGATACGCAGTATTTT
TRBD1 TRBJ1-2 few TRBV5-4 CASSWGDRGEAYGYTF TGTGCCAGCAGCTGGGGGGACAGGGGAGAGGCCTATGGCTACACCTTC
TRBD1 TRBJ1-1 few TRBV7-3 CASRRGRNTEAFF TGTGCCAGCAGGAGGGGGCGGAACACTGAAGCTTTCTTT
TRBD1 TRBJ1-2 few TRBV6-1 CASSEMATGGYDYTF TGTGCCAGCAGCGAGATGGCAACAGGGGGATATGACTACACCTTC
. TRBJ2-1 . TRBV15 CATTRGGVNEQFF TGTGCCACAACCAGGGGAGGGGTCAATGAGCAGTTCTTC
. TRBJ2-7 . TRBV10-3 CAISESIEVDEQYF TGTGCCATCAGTGAGTCGATCGAGGTAGACGAGCAGTACTTC
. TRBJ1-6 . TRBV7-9 CASSQGYSPLHF TGTGCCAGCAGCCAGGGCTATTCACCCCTCCACTTT
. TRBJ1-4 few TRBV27 CASSPKSWEKLFF TGTGCCAGCAGCCCCAAATCGTGGGAAAAACTGTTTTTT
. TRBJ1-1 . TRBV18 CASSYRVIVANTEAFF TGTGCCAGCTCATACAGGGTTATAGTGGCGAACACTGAAGCTTTCTTT
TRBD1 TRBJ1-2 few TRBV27 CASSPLGQGYGYTF TGTGCCAGCAGTCCACTGGGACAGGGGTATGGCTACACCTTC
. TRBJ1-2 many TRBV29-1 CSAWRQFEYTF TGCAGCGCCTGGAGACAATTCGAGTACACCTTC
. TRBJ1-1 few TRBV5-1 CASSTEYRDGAFF TGCGCCAGCAGCACTGAGTACCGGGACGGAGCTTTCTTT
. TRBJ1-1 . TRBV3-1 CASRRDGTEAFF TGTGCCAGCAGGAGGGACGGCACTGAAGCTTTCTTT
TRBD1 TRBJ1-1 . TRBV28 CASRHNRGTEAFF TGTGCCAGCAGACATAACAGGGGTACTGAAGCTTTCTTT
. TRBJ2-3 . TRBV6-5 CASSYRPPQGGSVSTDTQYF TGTGCCAGCAGTTACCGACCCCCGCAGGGCGGTAGCGTGAGCACAGATACGCAGTATTTT
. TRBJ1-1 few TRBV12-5 CASGSPPLRGLTEAFF TGTGCTAGTGGCAGCCCTCCTCTCAGGGGACTCACTGAAGCTTTCTTT
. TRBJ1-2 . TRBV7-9 CASSLATVYGYTF TGTGCCAGCAGCTTAGCGACCGTCTATGGCTACACCTTC
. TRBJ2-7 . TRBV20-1 CSARVVPPGEQYF TGCAGTGCTAGAGTTGTGCCCCCGGGCGAGCAGTACTTC
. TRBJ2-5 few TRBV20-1 CSARDVWGQETQYF TGCAGTGCTAGAGATGTGTGGGGGCAAGAGACCCAGTACTTC
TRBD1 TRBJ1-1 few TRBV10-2 CASSRQGTNTEAFF TGCGCCAGCAGCCGACAGGGGACGAACACTGAAGCTTTCTTT
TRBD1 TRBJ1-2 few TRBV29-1 CSVGGRGWAGYTF TGCAGCGTTGGAGGCAGGGGGTGGGCTGGCTACACCTTC
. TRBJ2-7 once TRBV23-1 CASSPMAPGPYEQYF TGCGCCAGCAGTCCAATGGCCCCCGGGCCCTACGAGCAGTACTTC
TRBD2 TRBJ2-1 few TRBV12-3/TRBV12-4 CASTLLGGSIDEQFF TGTGCCAGCACCCTCCTCGGGGGGTCCATCGATGAGCAGTTCTTC
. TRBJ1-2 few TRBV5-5 CASSLVRGAAYGYTF TGTGCCAGCAGCTTGGTAAGGGGGGCTGCCTATGGCTACACCTTC
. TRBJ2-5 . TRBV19 CASSTHRAEETQYF TGTGCCAGTAGTACCCACAGGGCGGAAGAGACCCAGTACTTC
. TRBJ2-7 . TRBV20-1 CSARGPGNEQYF TGCAGTGCTAGGGGGCCCGGTAACGAGCAGTACTTC
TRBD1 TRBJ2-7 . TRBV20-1 CSARTGGPTYEQYF TGCAGTGCTCGTACAGGGGGACCGACCTACGAGCAGTACTTC
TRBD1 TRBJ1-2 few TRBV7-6 CASSPQGYGYTF TGTGCCAGCAGCCCACAGGGGTACGGCTACACCTTC
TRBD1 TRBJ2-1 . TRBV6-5 CASTDRTGKQFF TGTGCCAGCACTGACCGGACAGGCAAGCAGTTCTTC
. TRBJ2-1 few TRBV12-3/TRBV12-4 CASSFGGVNEQFF TGTGCCAGCAGTTTCGGAGGGGTCAATGAGCAGTTCTTC
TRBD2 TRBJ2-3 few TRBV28 CASSSARLADSVRWDTQYF TGTGCCAGCAGTTCCGCCCGACTAGCGGACTCCGTTCGGTGGGATACGCAGTATTTT
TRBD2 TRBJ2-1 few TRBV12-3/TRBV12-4 CASSPSGGAPGEQFF TGTGCCAGCAGTCCAAGCGGGGGGGCCCCGGGTGAGCAGTTCTTC
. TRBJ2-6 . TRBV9 CASSVGNEGSGANVLTF TGTGCCAGCAGCGTAGGGAATGAGGGCTCTGGGGCCAACGTCCTGACTTTC
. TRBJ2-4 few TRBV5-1 CASSLTSRDIQYF TGCGCCAGCAGCTTGACTAGCAGGGACATTCAGTACTTC